A single sample gave rise to the 16 T cell receptor beta chains below, sequenced in a study of early T cells in non-severe SARS-CoV-2 infection. A single record per CDR3 protein comes from TCRdb applying MiXCR to the 5' RACE reads. This table holds about 42,000 distinct CDR3 sequences, around 6.9% found once. The sample taken for sequencing was whole blood. The receptors shown here come from an adult who was a healthcare worker with PCR-confirmed SARS-CoV-2 infection or an uninfected control (not recorded which).

This chain joins TRBV20-1 and TRBJ2-7; D may be TRBD2 (6 bases). The germline gives CDR1 DFQATT, CDR2 SNEGSKA (reference sequence). This CDR3 spans 14 amino acids. Trimming left V 5 bases short and J 3 bases short, with 17 bases between. CDR3: CSAPPGGSRYEQYF. CDR3 DNA: TGCAGTGCTCCTCCCGGAGGGTCCCGCTACGAGCAGTACTTC.

This clonotype was found many times. The genes are TRBV27 and TRBJ1-4; TRBD1 matches at 10 bases. CDR3 size: 14 residues. The germline CDR1 and CDR2 sequences are MNHEY and SMNVEV (reference sequence). V lost 6 bases and J lost 8; bases outside the gene matches: 6. CDR3 in DNA: TGTGCCAGCAGACCGACAGGGGGCGAGGAAAAACTGTTTTTT. It is translated as CASRPTGGEEKLFF.

V usage is TRBV5-6 and J usage is TRBJ2-3, with 10 bases identical to TRBD1. The V gene end was trimmed by 0 bases and the J gene end by 2 bases; junction bases not matched to a gene: 3. CDR1 and CDR2 from the germline V gene are SGHDT and YYEEEE. The CDR3 contains 16 residues. The CDR3 loop reads CASSLGDRGDTDTQYF. CDR3 coding DNA: TGTGCCAGCAGCTTGGGGGACAGGGGAGACACAGATACGCAGTATTTT.

V and J are TRBV29-1 and TRBJ1-1; the D gene is possibly TRBD1 (5 bases). Germline lookup yields CDR1 SQVTM and CDR2 ANQGSEA. The CDR3 length is 15 residues. V was cut by 0 bases and J by 6 bases, with 17 bases left in between. CDR3 loop: CSVEEVRQRGAEAFF. In DNA, the CDR3 is TGCAGCGTTGAAGAAGTACGACAGAGGGGAGCTGAAGCTTTCTTT.

The chain links TRBV7-9 to TRBJ2-3; D gene ambiguous. CDR1 is SEHNR and CDR2 is FQNEAQ in the germline V gene (reference sequence). The CDR3 is 12 residues long. Trimming removed 4 bases from V and 3 bases from J, with 5 bases in between. CDR3 nucleotides: TGTGCCAGCAGCTCTAATACAGATACGCAGTATTTT. Amino acids: CASSSNTDTQYF.

This clonotype has ten or more counts. The rearrangement uses TRBV6-4 and TRBJ1-2; tentative D call: TRBD1 (6 bases). V was trimmed by 2 bases and J by 5 bases, leaving 6 bases between them. The CDR3 length is 12 residues. The germline gives CDR1 MRHNA, CDR2 SNTAGT. The CDR3 protein is CASSDRGYGYTF. Here the CDR3 DNA reads TGTGCCAGCAGTGACAGGGGGTATGGCTACACCTTC.

This clonotype was recorded at least ten times. The chain recombines TRBV6-1 with TRBJ1-2; possible D gene TRBD1, 5 bases. Per germline, CDR1 MNHNS and CDR2 SASEGT. The germline V and J ends were trimmed by 11 bases and 4 bases, with 17 bases remaining between them. The CDR3 is 13 amino acids. CDR3 sequence: CASYRDDGYGYTF. In DNA form, the CDR3 reads TGTGCCTCCTACCGGGACGATGGCTATGGCTACACCTTC.

This clonotype was recorded many times. This chain uses TRBV5-6 with TRBJ2-7; perhaps TRBD2 as D (6 bases). V gave up 4 bases and J gave up 2 bases, with 13 bases separating them. This CDR3 has 14 residues. Germline V gives CDR1 SGHDT, CDR2 YYEEEE. The DNA for the CDR3 is TGTGCCAGCAGCAGCCGCACGGGGGCCTACGAGCAGTACTTC. It codes for CASSSRTGAYEQYF.

Points on this clonotype: Since a much larger clone is just one base distant, this may be a read error. The chain is built from TRBV12-5 and TRBJ1-6, with D possibly being TRBD1 (6 bases). Germline CDR1 is LGHNT and CDR2 is FRNRAP. The CDR3 has 14 residues. CDR3 amino acids: CASGLTGLNSPLHF. CDR3 nucleotide sequence: TGTGCTAGTGGTCTGACAGGCCTCAATTCACCCCTCCATTTT. Filled out from reference TRBV12-5 and TRBJ1-6, the complete variable domain reads DARVTQTPRHKVTEMGQEVTMRCQPILGHNTVFWYRQTMMQGLELLAYFRNRAPLDDSGMPKDRFSAEMPDATLATLKIQPSEPRDSAVYFCASGLTGLNSPLHFGNGTRLTVT.

Of note for this clonotype: A junction boundary mismatches the germline segment, possibly from a read error. V usage is TRBV9 and J usage is TRBJ1-4; TRBD1 might be the D (5 bases). Germline CDR1 SGDLS, CDR2 YYNGEE. The CDR3 is 16 amino acids. This CDR3 reads CASSVRGAGTNVKLFF. CDR3 nucleotides: TGTGCCAGCAGCGTACGTGGGGCAGGGACTAATGTAAAACTGTTTTTT.

The chain combines TRBV12-3 or TRBV12-4 with TRBJ1-6; D is uncertain. Trimming took 6 bases from V and 3 from J, leaving 9 bases between them. The CDR3 is 14 residues long. CDR3 protein: CASRPGGYNSPLHF. CDR3 DNA sequence: TGTGCCAGCAGGCCCGGCGGCTATAATTCACCCCTCCACTTT.

The chain recombines TRBV20-1 with TRBJ2-2; the D is unclear. This CDR3 comprises 12 residues. CDR1 and CDR2 from the germline V gene are DFQATT and SNEGSKA (reference sequence). Trimming stripped 0 bases from V and 6 bases from J, with 5 bases between. The CDR3 region has the DNA TGCAGTGCTAGAGATGTTCCCGGGGAGCTGTTTTTT. Its translation: CSARDVPGELFF.

Ten or more counts support this clonotype. The rearrangement links TRBV4-3 to TRBJ1-2; 11 bases match TRBD1. This CDR3 comprises 15 residues. Germline trimming cut 4 bases from V and 9 bases from J; bases unmatched to any gene: 10. Germline V lookup: CDR1 LGHNA, CDR2 YSLEER. CDR3 residues: CASSPGRTGGFSYTF. CDR3 sequence (DNA): TGCGCCAGCAGCCCCGGTAGGACAGGGGGCTTTAGCTACACCTTC.

This clonotype was picked up many times. The genes are TRBV7-8 and TRBJ2-5; unclear D gene. Germline V gene sequence: CDR1 SGHVS, CDR2 FQNEAQ. V gave up 1 base and J gave up 1 base, with 7 bases separating them. This CDR3 contains 14 residues. In nucleotides, the CDR3 is TGTGCCAGCAGCTTAGTGTCGTCCCAAGAGACCCAGTACTTC. Protein: CASSLVSSQETQYF. Drawing the rest from reference TRBV7-8 and TRBJ2-5, the complete variable domain is GAGVSQSPRYKVAKRGQDVALRCDPISGHVSLFWYQQALGQGPEFLTYFQNEAQLDKSGLPSDRFFAERPEGSVSTLKIQRTQQEDSAVYLCASSLVSSQETQYFGPGTRLLVL.

This clonotype has a count of ten or more. The chain has TRBV30 and TRBJ1-1; 7 nucleotides line up with TRBD1. CDR1 is GTSNPN and CDR2 is SVGIG in the germline V gene (reference sequence). The CDR3 is 13 amino acids. V trimming: 3 bases; J trimming: 3 bases; junction bases outside the gene matches: 4. For the CDR3, the DNA is TGTGCCTGGAGACCCGACAGGGACACTGAAGCTTTCTTT. This sequence encodes CAWRPDRDTEAFF.

This clonotype was counted only a few times. The chain employs TRBV20-1 and TRBJ2-2; 9 bases match TRBD1. The CDR3 has 18 residues. Germline trimming cut 3 bases from V and 2 bases from J; bases unmatched to any gene: 13. Germline values: CDR1 DFQATT, CDR2 SNEGSKA (reference sequence). CDR3 sequence (DNA): TGCAGTGCTAGGGGGACAGGGAGAGGGAAACCCAACACCGGGGAGCTGTTTTTT. Translation: CSARGTGRGKPNTGELFF.